The clone carrying this T cell receptor (beta chain) was counted only a few times. Preparation of the TCRbeta library involved a method that used unique molecular identifiers. MiXCR was run by TCRdb on the PCR reads, yielding one entry per CDR3 protein. The sample shows 700,000 to 950,000 distinct CDR3 sequences, 16% of them seen only once. The data were obtained in a study of T-cell reconstitution after alpha-beta-depleted transplantation in children. The V gene lost 4 bases and the J gene lost 0 bases, with 8 bases spanning the gap. This CDR3 comprises 14 residues. Germline V gives CDR1 SGHKS, CDR2 YYEKEE (reference sequence).

The receptor was isolated from a male patient under 18 who had a stem cell transplant for acute lymphoblastic leukemia, so the T cells may come from the graft donor. The chain links TRBV5-5 to TRBJ1-5; TRBD1 is a possible D gene (5 bases). The sequencing here drew on PBMCs, mostly from graft donor cells, taken 360 days after TCRalphabeta/CD19-depleted stem cell transplant. The CDR3 DNA is TGTGCCAGCAGCAGAGGGGATAGCAATCAGCCCCAGCATTTT. Residues: CASSRGDSNQPQHF.